These T cell receptor beta chains were read from a single sample in a study of cytomegalovirus exposure and HLA in healthy donors. Profiling relied on immunoSEQ multiplex PCR, and the TCRdb table lists in-frame clones only, not all of them. The sample carries some 110,000 clones, about 59% recorded once. The sequenced material came from PBMCs. Source of these receptors: a woman between 40 and 55 years old in good health and CMV-seropositive. The CDR3 runs from the conserved cysteine through the conserved F or W. The D gene is left open where the match is weak. A clone size is listed for some rows: how often the clone was seen (once, few, many), or a class if it is expanded.

J gene | D gene | clone size | V gene | CDR3 protein | CDR3 DNA
TRBJ2-4 | NA | NA | TRBV28 | CASRDFAKNIQYF | TGTGCCAGCCGGGATTTCGCCAAAAACATTCAGTACTTC
TRBJ2-7 | TRBD1 | NA | TRBV4-2 | CASSTGQGHEQYF | TGTGCCAGCAGTACGGGACAGGGCCACGAGCAGTACTTC
TRBJ2-1 | NA | NA | TRBV2 | CARQGETSLDEQFF | TGTGCCAGACAGGGCGAAACATCACTCGATGAGCAGTTCTTC
TRBJ1-2 | TRBD1 | NA | TRBV2 | CASTSGTGSYGYTF | TGTGCCAGCACCTCCGGGACAGGGTCCTATGGCTACACCTTC
TRBJ2-7 | TRBD1 | few | TRBV7-9 | CASSSGQTYYEQYF | TGTGCCAGCAGCTCGGGACAGACATACTACGAGCAGTACTTC
TRBJ2-7 | NA | NA | TRBV20-1 | CSARLVQYF | TGCAGTGCTAGACTAGTCCAGTACTTC
TRBJ2-5 | NA | NA | TRBV6-5 | CASSQRAETQYF | TGTGCCAGCAGTCAAAGAGCCGAGACCCAGTACTTC
TRBJ1-6 | NA | NA | TRBV9 | CASSGKENLYNSPLHF | TGTGCCAGCAGCGGCAAGGAGAATCTCTATAATTCACCCCTCCACTTT
TRBJ1-1 | NA | few | TRBV2 | CASRATGTVNTEAFF | TGTGCCAGCAGAGCCACCGGGACTGTGAACACTGAAGCTTTCTTT
TRBJ2-2 | TRBD2 | NA | TRBV6-4 | CASSPGTSGNTGELFF | TGTGCCAGCAGTCCCGGGACTAGCGGTAACACCGGGGAGCTGTTTTTT
TRBJ2-2 | NA | NA | TRBV2 | CASKSGPAGGELFF | TGTGCCAGCAAATCCGGGCCCGCAGGGGGGGAGCTGTTTTTT
TRBJ2-3 | TRBD2 | few | TRBV19 | CASSIDPSGTLDTQYF | TGTGCCAGTAGTATAGATCCTAGCGGTACACTTGATACGCAGTATTTT
TRBJ2-6 | TRBD1 | NA | TRBV15 | CATSRWTGDLLSGANVLTF | TGTGCCACCAGCAGATGGACAGGGGACTTACTCTCTGGGGCCAACGTCCTGACTTTC
TRBJ2-5 | NA | once | TRBV11-2 | CASSLGGQGGETQYF | TGTGCCAGCAGCTTAGGTGGGCAGGGAGGAGAGACCCAGTACTTC
TRBJ1-1 | NA | NA | TRBV19 | CASSHGGGGRTEAFF | TGTGCCAGTAGTCACGGAGGAGGAGGTCGCACTGAAGCTTTCTTT
TRBJ1-1 | NA | NA | TRBV2 | CASLKERLEAFF | TGTGCCAGCTTGAAGGAGAGGCTTGAAGCTTTCTTT
TRBJ1-2 | NA | NA | TRBV7-9 | CASSLADRSGYTF | TGTGCCAGCAGCTTAGCCGACAGGTCCGGCTACACCTTC
TRBJ2-3 | NA | NA | TRBV30 | CAWSELGVSTDTQYF | TGTGCCTGGAGTGAGCTAGGGGTTAGCACAGATACGCAGTATTTT
TRBJ1-1 | NA | NA | TRBV7-9 | CASSLSGSNTEAFF | TGTGCCAGCAGCTTGTCAGGTTCAAACACTGAAGCTTTCTTT
TRBJ2-5 | NA | NA | TRBV7-9 | CSSSSTRARMADLVETQYF | TGTTCCAGCAGTTCCACCAGGGCTAGGATGGCCGATTTGGTAGAGACCCAGTACTTC
TRBJ1-2 | TRBD1 | NA | TRBV7-2 | CASSFTGGGYTF | TGTGCCAGCAGCTTCACAGGGGGCGGCTACACCTTC
TRBJ1-6 | NA | few | TRBV28 | CASSFRGIWGGSPLHF | TGTGCCAGCAGTTTCCGGGGGATCTGGGGGGGCTCACCCCTCCACTTT
TRBJ2-1 | NA | NA | TRBV4-1 | CASSRSGVPAVNEQFF | TGCGCCAGCAGCCGCTCAGGGGTTCCTGCGGTAAATGAGCAGTTCTTC
TRBJ1-4 | TRBD1 | NA | TRBV9 | CASSVGEAGGATNEKLFF | TGTGCCAGCAGCGTAGGGGAGGCAGGGGGCGCAACTAATGAAAAACTGTTTTTT